A selection of T cell receptor beta chains follows, all from one sample in a study of blood T cells in healthy people across ages. TCRdb processed the 5' RACE reads anew with MiXCR; each CDR3 protein has one entry. The table records about 1,500,000 distinct CDR3 sequences, around 42% of them present only once. Sequenced input: blood. The receptors derive from a woman aged 18-29 years in good health. CDR3s include the opening cysteine and the closing phenylalanine or tryptophan. A D gene is named only where the DNA matches it firmly. For some rows the clone size is stated as once, few or many, or as a class when expanded; others skip it.

j_call | cdr3_length | v_call | clone_size | d_call | cdr3_nt | cdr3_aa
TRBJ1-2 | 15 | TRBV7-2 | - | - | TGTGCCTGCAGCTTAGCCGTCAAGGACACCTATGGCTACACCTTC | CACSLAVKDTYGYTF
TRBJ2-5 | 13 | TRBV5-1 | - | - | TGCGCCACTTCCGGGGGCTCCGAAGAGACCCAGTACTTC | CATSGGSEETQYF
TRBJ2-5 | 15 | TRBV5-1 | - | - | TGCGCCAGCAGCTTGGGTGGGACCGAGCAAGAGACCCAGTACTTC | CASSLGGTEQETQYF
TRBJ1-2 | 17 | TRBV14 | few | - | TGTGCCAGCAGCCAAAGGGGAACGGGCCAGGCCTACTATGGCTACACCTTC | CASSQRGTGQAYYGYTF
TRBJ2-5 | 12 | TRBV12-3/TRBV12-4 | once | - | TGTGCCCGCACCCGAGGGGGGGAGACCCAGTACTTC | CARTRGGETQYF
TRBJ2-5 | 17 | TRBV12-3/TRBV12-4 | - | TRBD2 | TGTGCCAGCAGTTCCCTAAAGCGGGAGGGCCTTAGGCTTGAGCAGTACTTC | CASSSLKREGLRLEQYF
TRBJ2-7 | 14 | TRBV2 | few | - | TGTGCCAGCAGTGATCGAGGGGGATACTACGAGCAGTACTTC | CASSDRGGYYEQYF
TRBJ2-3 | 16 | TRBV7-8 | once | - | TGTGCCAGCAGCTTAAACGCGGGGGCCAACACAGATACGCAGTATTTT | CASSLNAGANTDTQYF
TRBJ2-7 | 14 | TRBV18 | - | - | TGTGCCAGCTCACCACCGGCAAGGGACTACGAGCAGTACTTC | CASSPPARDYEQYF
TRBJ2-7 | 17 | TRBV4-1 | - | TRBD2 | TGCGCCAGCAGCCAAGATCTAACGAGCGGGAGCTCCTACGAGCAGTACTTC | CASSQDLTSGSSYEQYF
TRBJ1-6 | 16 | TRBV20-1 | - | - | TGCAGTGCTAGAGATCCTTCGGACAGCTATAATTCACCCCTCCACTTT | CSARDPSDSYNSPLHF
TRBJ2-7 | 15 | TRBV7-9 | - | TRBD1 | TGTGCCAGCAGCTCCCGGGACAGGGATTTCTACGAGCAGTACTTC | CASSSRDRDFYEQYF
TRBJ1-5 | 14 | TRBV20-1 | - | - | TGCAGTGCTAGACAGGGCTATTATAATCAGCCCCAGCATTTT | CSARQGYYNQPQHF
TRBJ2-7 | 16 | TRBV4-1 | - | TRBD2 | TGCGCCAGCAGCCAAGATGCGGGGGGCACCTACAATGAGCAGTACTTC | CASSQDAGGTYNEQYF
TRBJ2-5 | 18 | TRBV20-1 | - | TRBD2 | TGCAGTGCTGGGGAGTGGGCTAGCGGGGGGAAAACTAAAGAGACTCAGTACTTC | CSAGEWASGGKTKETQYF
TRBJ2-7 | 14 | TRBV13 | few | - | TGTGCCAGCAGCTTAGGAACGGAGTACAATGAGCAGTACTTC | CASSLGTEYNEQYF
TRBJ1-4 | 14 | TRBV3-1 | - | - | TGTGCCAGCAGCCAAGTACGGGGTTCGGAAAAACTGTTTTTT | CASSQVRGSEKLFF
TRBJ2-7 | 14 | TRBV12-3/TRBV12-4 | few | TRBD2 | TGTGCCTCGACTCGGGTAGCGGGGGCCTACGAGCAGTACTTC | CASTRVAGAYEQYF
TRBJ1-4 | 13 | TRBV14 | many | TRBD1 | TGTGCCAGCAACCGGGACAGGAATGAAAAACTGTTTTTT | CASNRDRNEKLFF
TRBJ1-2 | 15 | TRBV5-5 | - | TRBD1 | TGTGCCAGCAGCGCCACCCTGGACAGGGAGACTGGCTACACCTTC | CASSATLDRETGYTF
TRBJ1-4 | 13 | TRBV7-2 | - | - | TGTGCCAGCAGCCGTGCCCAAGGGGAAAAACTGTTTTTT | CASSRAQGEKLFF
TRBJ1-1 | 16 | TRBV27 | - | - | TGTGCCAGCGGTACCCGGGGGAGGGAGTATGGCACTGAAGCTTTCTTT | CASGTRGREYGTEAFF
TRBJ1-5 | 16 | TRBV2 | few | TRBD1 | TGTGCCAGCAGACGACAGGGGAGACATAGCAATCAGCCCCAGCATTTT | CASRRQGRHSNQPQHF
TRBJ1-1 | 14 | TRBV30 | - | TRBD1 | TGTGCCTGGAGTTCTACAGGGGGCGGTTTTGGAGCTTTCTTT | CAWSSTGGGFGAFF
TRBJ1-1 | 14 | TRBV20-1 | few | - | TGCAGTGCTAGAAAACAGGGCCCGAACACTGAAGCTTTCTTT | CSARKQGPNTEAFF
TRBJ2-7 | 12 | TRBV29-1 | - | TRBD2 | TGCAGCGGCGGTGAGCGGGAGTTCGAGCAGTACTTC | CSGGEREFEQYF
TRBJ2-1 | 16 | TRBV6-5 | - | TRBD2 | TGTGCCAGCAGGCCTCTAGCGGGGGGTCACTACAATGAGCAGTTCTTC | CASRPLAGGHYNEQFF
TRBJ2-3 | 15 | TRBV12-3/TRBV12-4 | - | - | TGTGCCAGCAGTTTACTGTCCCTAAAGCGGGATACGCAGTATTTT | CASSLLSLKRDTQYF
TRBJ1-2 | 12 | TRBV20-1 | - | - | TGCAGTGCTACGGACAATTCGTATGGCTACACCTTC | CSATDNSYGYTF
TRBJ2-1 | 16 | TRBV27 | - | - | TGTGCCAGCACCCGATCCGGGAGCGGGCCTAACAATGAGCAGTTCTTC | CASTRSGSGPNNEQFF
TRBJ2-5 | 14 | TRBV9 | - | TRBD1 | TGTGCCAGCAGCGACAGGGGCGGTTGGGAGACCCAGTACTTC | CASSDRGGWETQYF
TRBJ2-3 | 15 | TRBV20-1 | once | - | TGCAGTGCTACTAACCGGGGGCTGAGCACAGGTACGCAGTATTTT | CSATNRGLSTGTQYF
TRBJ1-2 | 13 | TRBV11-2 | - | - | TGTGCCAGCAGCGTCGGACACCTCTATGGCTACACCTTC | CASSVGHLYGYTF
TRBJ1-5 | 18 | TRBV5-5 | - | - | TGTGCCAGCAGCTCGCTACCCCAACAGGGTTTTGGCAATCAGCCCCAGCATTTT | CASSSLPQQGFGNQPQHF
TRBJ1-4 | 16 | TRBV6-5 | - | - | TGTGCCAGCACCGGATCCAGGGGATCAACTAATGAAAAACTGTTTTTT | CASTGSRGSTNEKLFF
TRBJ2-1 | 16 | TRBV24-1 | few | - | TGTGCCACCCGGACCAACGGCCAAGAAGCCTACAATGAGCAGTTCTTC | CATRTNGQEAYNEQFF
TRBJ2-7 | 16 | TRBV12-3/TRBV12-4 | - | TRBD1 | TGTGCCTGCAGTGTTGGGGACAGTGGTCTACCCTACGAGCAGTACTTC | CACSVGDSGLPYEQYF
TRBJ2-5 | 12 | TRBV20-1 | few | - | TGCAGTGCTAAGGACGGAAAAGAGACCCAGTACTTC | CSAKDGKETQYF
TRBJ2-2 | 14 | TRBV28 | - | - | TGTGCCAGCGGAGGGGACGCGAACACCGGGGAGCTGTTTTTT | CASGGDANTGELFF
TRBJ2-7 | 15 | TRBV10-2 | - | - | TGCGCCAGCACATCGGGACGGCTTCAGACCTACGAGCAGTACTTC | CASTSGRLQTYEQYF
TRBJ1-2 | 13 | TRBV7-3 | - | - | TGTGCCAGCAGCTGGCGGGGGCGAGAAGGCTACACCTTC | CASSWRGREGYTF
TRBJ1-2 | 15 | TRBV20-1 | many | TRBD1 | TGCAGTGCTAGCCCCGCCGGAAGGGGACAGCTGGGCTACACCTTC | CSASPAGRGQLGYTF
TRBJ2-1 | 17 | TRBV6-6 | - | TRBD1 | TGTGCCAGCAGGCGGGGCACAGGGGGAAGCTCCTACAATGAGCAGTTCTTC | CASRRGTGGSSYNEQFF
TRBJ2-4 | 9 | TRBV27 | few | - | TGTGCCGCGAACAGGGTCCCGTACTTC | CAANRVPYF
TRBJ1-5 | 14 | TRBV5-1 | - | - | TGCGCCAGCAGCCTAGGGACCGCGCATCAGCCCCAGCATTTT | CASSLGTAHQPQHF
TRBJ2-7 | 14 | TRBV3-1 | - | TRBD1 | TGTGCCAGCACCCTCGGGACAGGGGGCAGCGAGCAGTACTTC | CASTLGTGGSEQYF
TRBJ1-1 | 13 | TRBV5-1 | few | - | TGCGCCAGCAGCTTGATCAGGGGCGCTGAAGCTTTCTTT | CASSLIRGAEAFF
TRBJ1-2 | 15 | TRBV12-3/TRBV12-4 | few | TRBD1 | TGTGCCAGCAGTCTTAGGACAGGCCTTCTCTATGGCTACACCTTC | CASSLRTGLLYGYTF
TRBJ1-5 | 12 | TRBV3-1 | - | - | TGTGCCAGCAGCCGGGCGCATCAGCCCCAGCATTTT | CASSRAHQPQHF
TRBJ2-3 | 13 | TRBV7-2 | - | - | TGTGCCAGCAGCTTAGCGAGGGCCTATACGCAGTATTTT | CASSLARAYTQYF
TRBJ2-3 | 19 | TRBV20-1 | - | - | TGCAGTGCTCGAAGCGGTCGTCGGCACTCGTTCTCTAGCACAGATACGCAGTATTTT | CSARSGRRHSFSSTDTQYF
TRBJ1-2 | 14 | TRBV29-1 | once | TRBD1 | TGCAGCGTTGAAGATAGGGACAGGGACTATGGCTACACCTTC | CSVEDRDRDYGYTF
TRBJ2-1 | 15 | TRBV7-9 | few | TRBD2 | TGTGCCAGCAGCTTCCCCACTAGCGGGTCTGAGGAGCAGTTCTTC | CASSFPTSGSEEQFF
TRBJ2-1 | 17 | TRBV2 | - | TRBD1 | TGTGCCAGCAGTGAAAACGGTCGGGGCAGGGGGCCAGAGGAGCAGTTCTTC | CASSENGRGRGPEEQFF